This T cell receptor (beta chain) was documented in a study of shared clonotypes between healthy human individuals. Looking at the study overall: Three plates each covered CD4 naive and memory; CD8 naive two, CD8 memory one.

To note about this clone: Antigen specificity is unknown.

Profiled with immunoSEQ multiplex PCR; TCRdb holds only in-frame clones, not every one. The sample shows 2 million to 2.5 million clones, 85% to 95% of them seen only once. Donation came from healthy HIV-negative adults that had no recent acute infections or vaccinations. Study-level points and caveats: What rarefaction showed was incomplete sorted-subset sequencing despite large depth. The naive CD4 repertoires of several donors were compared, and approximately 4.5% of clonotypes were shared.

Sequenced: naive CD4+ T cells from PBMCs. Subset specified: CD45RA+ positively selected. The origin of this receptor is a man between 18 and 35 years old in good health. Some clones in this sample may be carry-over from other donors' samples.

CDR3 sequence (DNA): TGTGCCAGCAGCTTGTCGACAGTAGCCAAAAACATTCAGTACTTC. Translated: CASSLSTVAKNIQYF. V gene TRBV5-6 combines with J gene TRBJ2-4; tentatively, D is TRBD1 (5 bases). Trimming took off 1 base at V and 0 bases at J, with 8 bases between the two ends. The CDR3 has 15 amino acids. Germline loops: CDR1 SGHDT, CDR2 YYEEEE. The full variable domain, completed using reference TRBV5-6 and TRBJ2-4, is DAGVTQSPTHLIKTRGQQVTLRCSPKSGHDTVSWYQQALGQGPQFIFQYYEEEERQRGNFPDRFSGHQFPNYSSELNVNALLLGDSALYLCASSLSTVAKNIQYFGAGTRLSVL.